This TCR beta chain was identified during a study of early T cells in non-severe SARS-CoV-2 infection. Study-level information: Unsorted whole-blood RNA was sequenced in bulk, leaving chains unpaired. Study findings and constraints: VDJdb-based annotation leaned toward anti-spike CD8 responses and missed private and CD4 specificities.

In this sample, this clonotype turned up many times. Its antigen is currently unknown. The TCR library protocol was used to attach unique molecular identifiers. These identifiers were attached to individual cDNA molecules. TCRdb redid the calling of the 5' RACE reads with MiXCR, one entry per CDR3 protein. The data show around 80,000 distinct CDR3 sequences, with 8.5% to 12% seen just once and approximately 8% held by the top ten. The junction had 3 bases not matched to a gene; V was cut back by 6 bases and J by 4 bases. This CDR3 region has 14 residues. From germline, CDR1 is MNHEY and CDR2 SMNVEV (reference sequence).

This chain joins TRBV27 and TRBJ2-6, with 7 bases identical to TRBD1. This clonotype was obtained from an adult who was a healthcare worker with PCR-confirmed SARS-CoV-2 infection or an uninfected control (not recorded which). Sequences were derived from whole blood, sampled at baseline. The CDR3 region has the DNA TGTGCCAGCAGCGACAGGGCAGGGGCCAACGTCCTGACTTTC. This codes for CASSDRAGANVLTF.